A selection of T cell receptor beta chains follows, all from one sample in a study of blood T cell dynamics during melanoma immunotherapy. Repertoires were generated with immunoSEQ multiplex PCR, while TCRdb's copy carries only in-frame clones and drops some. Of 9,500 to 11,000 clones listed, approximately 90% are singletons. Sequenced material: blood, taken from a patient treated with checkpoint blockade. These TCRs come from a human donor with melanoma. Both conserved end residues are part of each CDR3. The D gene is left open where the match is weak. Not every row has a clone size; where given, it reads once, few, many or a size class.

clone_size	v_call	d_call	j_call	cdr3_nt	cdr3_aa
NA	TRBV15	NA	TRBJ1-1	TGTGCCACCAGCTCCCCCCGAGGGGTGAACACTGAAGCTTTCTTT	CATSSPRGVNTEAFF
NA	TRBV6-5	TRBD1	TRBJ1-1	TGTGCCAGCAGGACCGTACAGGGGAGTGAAGCTTTCTTT	CASRTVQGSEAFF
few	TRBV11-3	NA	TRBJ2-7	TGTGCCAGCAGCTTACCCGGGAGTCCCTACGAGCAGTACTTC	CASSLPGSPYEQYF
NA	TRBV5-1	TRBD1	TRBJ1-1	TGCGCCAGCAGCCCCCGGCCGACAGGGGGCACTGAAGCTTTCTTT	CASSPRPTGGTEAFF
NA	TRBV28	NA	TRBJ1-3	TGTGCCAGCAGTCCCTTTTCGAGTAGGAGCGGCGCTGGAAACACCATATATTTT	CASSPFSSRSGAGNTIYF
NA	TRBV5-1	NA	TRBJ2-3	TGCGCCAGCAGCTTGGGGGGACTTGGCACAGATACGCAGTATTTT	CASSLGGLGTDTQYF
NA	TRBV28	NA	TRBJ2-7	TGTGCCAGCAGTTATTCTCTCTACGAGCAGTACTTC	CASSYSLYEQYF
NA	TRBV6-1	TRBD1	TRBJ2-5	TGTGCCAGCACAAGGGGACAGGGTGGCGAGACCCAGTACTTC	CASTRGQGGETQYF
NA	TRBV21-1	NA	TRBJ2-1	TGTGCCAGCACCCACAAAGGACTAGCCCTTTTTCCAAGCTCCTACAATGAGCAGTTCTTC	CASTHKGLALFPSSYNEQFF
NA	TRBV18	NA	TRBJ2-6	TGTGCCAGCTCACCAAACGAGGGGGGCGCTGGGGCCAACGTCCTGACTTTC	CASSPNEGGAGANVLTF
NA	TRBV7-9	TRBD2	TRBJ2-1	TGTGCCAGCAGCTTAGCGATGCTAGCGGGTATCACTGAGCAGTTCTTC	CASSLAMLAGITEQFF
NA	TRBV20-1	TRBD1	TRBJ1-2	TGCAGTGCCCTGGACAGGAATGGCTACACCTTC	CSALDRNGYTF
few	TRBV7-8	NA	TRBJ1-4	TGTGCCAGCAGCTTAATCGCTAATGAAAAACTGTTTTTT	CASSLIANEKLFF
NA	TRBV6-5	TRBD1	TRBJ1-6	TGTGCCAGCAGTTACTCTGAGGGGGCGGGTTCACCCCTCCACTTT	CASSYSEGAGSPLHF
NA	TRBV13	NA	TRBJ2-2	TGTGCCAGCAGCTTAGAAGCACTGCCGAACACCGGGGAGCTGTTTTTT	CASSLEALPNTGELFF
NA	TRBV5-1	TRBD1	TRBJ2-7	TGCGCCAGCAGCTTGGGAATCCCCGGCCAGGGGGCCTCCTACGAGCAGTACTTC	CASSLGIPGQGASYEQYF
NA	TRBV7-3	TRBD1	TRBJ1-1	TGTGCCAGCAGCTCAGGGGGGGTGCAGAAAGCTTTCTTT	CASSSGGVQKAFF
NA	TRBV7-2	NA	TRBJ1-5	TGTGCCAGCAGCCGTGGACAGTTGCAAGAGCCCCAGCATTTT	CASSRGQLQEPQHF
NA	TRBV11-2	TRBD2	TRBJ2-5	TGTGCCAGCAGCACGACGACTAGCGGGAGTAAGACCCAGTACTTC	CASSTTTSGSKTQYF
few	TRBV7-2	NA	TRBJ2-1	TGTGCCAGCAGCACCATGATGGGTTCTGGCAATGAGCAGTTCTTC	CASSTMMGSGNEQFF
NA	TRBV7-9	NA	TRBJ2-7	TGTGCCAGCAGTCTATCCGGGAGTAGCCACGAGCAGTACTTC	CASSLSGSSHEQYF
NA	TRBV7-2	TRBD1	TRBJ1-2	TGTGCCAGCAGCTCCGGGACAGAAGGCGCTAGGACCTTC	CASSSGTEGARTF